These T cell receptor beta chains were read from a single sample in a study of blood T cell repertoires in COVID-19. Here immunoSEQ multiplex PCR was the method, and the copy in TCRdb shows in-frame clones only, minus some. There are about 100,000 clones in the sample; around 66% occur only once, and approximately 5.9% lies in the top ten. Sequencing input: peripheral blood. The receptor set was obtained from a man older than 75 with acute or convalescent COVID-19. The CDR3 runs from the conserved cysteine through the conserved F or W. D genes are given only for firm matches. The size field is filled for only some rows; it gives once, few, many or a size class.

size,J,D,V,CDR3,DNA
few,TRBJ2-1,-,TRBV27,CASSLAASYNEQFF,TGTGCCAGCAGTTTAGCGGCTTCCTACAATGAGCAGTTCTTC
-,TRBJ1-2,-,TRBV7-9,CASSSGSLYGYTF,TGTGCCAGCAGCTCCGGGTCCCTCTATGGCTACACCTTC
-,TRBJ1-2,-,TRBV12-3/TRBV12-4,CASSLRADYGYTF,TGTGCCAGCAGTTTGCGGGCAGACTATGGCTACACCTTC
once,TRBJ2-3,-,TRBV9,CASSVGGGTSTDTQYF,TGTGCCAGCAGCGTAGGAGGGGGAACTAGCACAGATACGCAGTATTTT
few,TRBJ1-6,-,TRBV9,CASSVDLGLPNSPLHF,TGTGCCAGCAGCGTAGACCTGGGGCTCCCCAATTCACCCCTCCACTTT
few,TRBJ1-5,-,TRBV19,CASSDNNQPQHF,TGTGCCAGTAGTGACAATAATCAGCCCCAGCATTTT
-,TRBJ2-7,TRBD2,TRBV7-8,CASSLGATSGSRVYEQYF,TGTGCCAGCAGCCTAGGAGCAACTAGCGGGAGTAGGGTCTACGAGCAGTACTTC
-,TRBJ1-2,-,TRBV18,CASSAVGGYTF,TGTGCCAGCTCAGCAGTGGGCGGCTACACCTTC
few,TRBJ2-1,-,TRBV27,CASRPTDIWGDNEQFF,TGTGCCAGCAGGCCTACTGACATCTGGGGGGACAATGAGCAGTTCTTC
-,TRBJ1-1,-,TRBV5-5,CASSFAGIPGTEAFF,TGTGCCAGCAGCTTCGCGGGAATCCCAGGCACTGAAGCTTTCTTT
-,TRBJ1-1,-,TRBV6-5,CASSYSGKNTEAFF,TGTGCCAGCAGTTACTCCGGGAAGAACACTGAAGCTTTCTTT
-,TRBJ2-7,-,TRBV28,CASRLLRGPTYEQYF,TGTGCCAGCAGACTCCTCAGGGGCCCGACCTACGAGCAGTACTTC
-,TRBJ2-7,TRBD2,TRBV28,CASSLLAASYEQYF,TGTGCCAGCAGTTTACTAGCGGCCTCCTACGAGCAGTACTTC
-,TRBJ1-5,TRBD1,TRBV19,CASSPQGDQPQHF,TGTGCCAGTAGTCCCCAGGGGGATCAGCCCCAGCATTTT
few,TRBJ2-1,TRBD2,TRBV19,CASSRTSGAPYNEQFF,TGTGCCAGTAGTCGGACTAGCGGGGCGCCCTACAATGAGCAGTTCTTC
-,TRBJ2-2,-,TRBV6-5,CASSPRPRSGELFF,TGTGCCAGCAGTCCTCGACCTAGGTCCGGGGAGCTGTTTTTT
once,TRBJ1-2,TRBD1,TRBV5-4,CASSPLTGTGTYALGYTF,TGTGCCAGCAGCCCATTAACCGGGACAGGGACTTATGCGTTAGGCTACACCTTC
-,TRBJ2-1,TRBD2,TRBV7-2,CASSYRTSGLEQFF,TGTGCCAGCAGCTACCGGACTAGCGGGCTTGAGCAGTTCTTC
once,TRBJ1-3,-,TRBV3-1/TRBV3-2,CASSQVQSRSTIYF,TGTGCCAGCAGCCAAGTTCAGAGCCGGAGCACCATATATTTT
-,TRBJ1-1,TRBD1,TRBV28,CASTPTGRNTEAFF,TGTGCCAGCACCCCGACAGGGCGGAACACTGAAGCTTTCTTT
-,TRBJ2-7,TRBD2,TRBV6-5,CASSLGLAAANGQYF,TGTGCCAGCAGTCTCGGACTAGCTGCGGCTAATGGGCAGTACTTC
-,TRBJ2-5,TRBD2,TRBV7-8,CASSLGIAGGRETQYF,TGTGCCAGCAGCTTAGGGATAGCGGGAGGAAGAGAGACCCAGTACTTC
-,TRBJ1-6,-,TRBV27,CASSSAPGQTNSPLHF,TGTGCCAGCAGTTCGGCCCCGGGACAAACTAATTCACCCCTCCACTTT
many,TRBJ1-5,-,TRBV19,CASSIDSGHQPQHF,TGTGCCAGTAGTATCGACAGTGGCCATCAGCCCCAGCATTTT
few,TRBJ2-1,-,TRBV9,CASSVASLSYNEQFF,TGTGCCAGCAGCGTAGCTAGCCTAAGTTACAATGAGCAGTTCTTC
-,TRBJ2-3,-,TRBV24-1,CATSRTAATDTQYF,TGTGCCACCAGCAGGACAGCTGCCACAGATACGCAGTATTTT
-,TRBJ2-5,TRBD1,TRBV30,CAWQRTGGKQTQYF,TGTGCCTGGCAAAGGACAGGGGGTAAACAGACCCAGTACTTC
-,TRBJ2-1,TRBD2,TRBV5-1,CASSAGLAGEPQFF,TGCGCCAGCAGCGCGGGACTAGCGGGTGAACCTCAGTTCTTC
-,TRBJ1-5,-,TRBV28,CASSLITRDQHF,TGTGCCAGCAGTTTGATCACCCGGGACCAGCATTTT
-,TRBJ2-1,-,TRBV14,CASSPTAVSSSYNEQFF,TGTGCCAGCAGCCCGACAGCCGTATCGAGCTCCTACAATGAGCAGTTCTTC
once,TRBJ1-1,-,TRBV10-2,CASSSLGGTEAFF,TGCGCCAGCAGTTCGTTGGGGGGCACTGAAGCTTTCTTT
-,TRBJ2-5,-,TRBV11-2,CASSLVGGIQETQYF,TGTGCCAGCAGCTTAGTAGGAGGCATACAAGAGACCCAGTACTTC
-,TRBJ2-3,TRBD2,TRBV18,CASSPLREGTQYF,TGTGCCAGCTCACCTCTAAGGGAGGGGACGCAGTATTTT
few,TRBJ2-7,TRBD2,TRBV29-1,CSVVSPTSGISYEQYF,TGCAGCGTTGTTTCGCCGACTAGCGGGATTTCCTACGAGCAGTACTTC
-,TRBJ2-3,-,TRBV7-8,CASSLSRDTQYF,TGTGCCAGCAGCTTATCGAGGGATACGCAGTATTTT
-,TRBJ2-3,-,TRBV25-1,CASSERESSTDTQYF,TGTGCCAGCAGTGAACGGGAGTCGAGCACAGATACGCAGTATTTT
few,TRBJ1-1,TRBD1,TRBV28,CASSPPRQGNTEAFF,TGTGCCAGCAGTCCCCCGAGACAGGGCAACACTGAAGCTTTCTTT
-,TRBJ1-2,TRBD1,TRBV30,CAWRPLPGQANYGYTF,TGTGCCTGGAGACCACTCCCGGGACAGGCTAACTATGGCTACACCTTC
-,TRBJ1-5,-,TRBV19,CASSIAVVLTQPQHF,TGTGCCAGTAGTATAGCAGTGGTATTAACTCAGCCCCAGCATTTT
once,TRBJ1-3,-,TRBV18,CASSPRGITTSGNTIYF,TGTGCCAGCTCACCAAGAGGGATCACTACCTCTGGAAACACCATATATTTT
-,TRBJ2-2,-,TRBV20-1,CSASSRGTGELFF,TGCAGTGCTAGTTCCCGGGGCACCGGGGAGCTGTTTTTT
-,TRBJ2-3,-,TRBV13,CASSLQSSDTQYF,TGTGCCAGCAGCTTGCAGTCCTCCGATACGCAGTATTTT
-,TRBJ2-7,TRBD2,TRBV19,CASSGLAGVGEQYF,TGTGCCAGTAGTGGACTAGCGGGAGTGGGGGAGCAGTACTTC
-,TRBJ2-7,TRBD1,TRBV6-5,CASSRGTGLYEQYF,TGTGCCAGCAGTCGAGGGACAGGGTTGTACGAGCAGTACTTC
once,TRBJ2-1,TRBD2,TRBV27,CASKISGSNDYNEQFF,TGTGCCAGCAAGATTAGCGGGAGTAACGACTACAATGAGCAGTTCTTC
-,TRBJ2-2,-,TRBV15,CATSRDQQRSNTGELFF,TGTGCCACCAGCAGAGATCAGCAGCGGTCGAACACCGGGGAGCTGTTTTTT
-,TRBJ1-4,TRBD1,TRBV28,CASRRQGNEKLFF,TGTGCCAGCAGGAGACAGGGTAATGAAAAACTGTTTTTT
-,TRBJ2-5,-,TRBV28,CASSLGTQETQYF,TGTGCCAGCAGTTTGGGCACCCAAGAGACCCAGTACTTC
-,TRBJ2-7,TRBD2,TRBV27,CASSLGFFGAGTYEQYF,TGTGCCAGCAGTTTAGGTTTTTTTGGAGCGGGAACCTACGAGCAGTACTTC
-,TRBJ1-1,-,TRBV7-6,CASSLETGEAFF,TGTGCCAGCAGCCTTGAGACGGGTGAAGCTTTCTTT
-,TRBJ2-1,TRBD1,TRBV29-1,CSALWGTGPHEQFF,TGCAGCGCCCTTTGGGGGACAGGGCCACATGAGCAGTTCTTC
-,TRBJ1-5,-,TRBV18,CASSPQQYSNQPQHF,TGTGCCAGCTCACCACAACAGTATAGCAATCAGCCCCAGCATTTT
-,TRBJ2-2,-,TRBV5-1,CASSVRGSGELFF,TGCGCCAGCAGCGTACGGGGGTCCGGGGAGCTGTTTTTT
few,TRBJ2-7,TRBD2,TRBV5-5,CASSPSPGTSPHEQYF,TGTGCCAGCAGCCCTTCACCCGGGACTAGCCCCCACGAGCAGTACTTC
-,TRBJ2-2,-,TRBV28,CASSLYRLSAGELFF,TGTGCCAGCAGTTTATACAGGCTCTCGGCCGGGGAGCTGTTTTTT
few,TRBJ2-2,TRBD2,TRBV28,CASSFSAGGPGAGELFF,TGTGCCAGCAGTTTTTCAGCGGGAGGGCCGGGGGCCGGGGAGCTGTTTTTT
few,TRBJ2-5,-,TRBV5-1,CASSLAGGSGETQYF,TGCGCCAGCAGCTTGGCCGGGGGTTCAGGAGAGACCCAGTACTTC
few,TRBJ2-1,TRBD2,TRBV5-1,CASSRTSSGIGDEQFF,TGCGCCAGCAGCCGAACCTCTAGCGGGATCGGAGATGAGCAGTTCTTC
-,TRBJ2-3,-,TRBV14,CASSPGGAFTDTQYF,TGTGCCAGCAGCCCTGGTGGGGCTTTCACAGATACGCAGTATTTT